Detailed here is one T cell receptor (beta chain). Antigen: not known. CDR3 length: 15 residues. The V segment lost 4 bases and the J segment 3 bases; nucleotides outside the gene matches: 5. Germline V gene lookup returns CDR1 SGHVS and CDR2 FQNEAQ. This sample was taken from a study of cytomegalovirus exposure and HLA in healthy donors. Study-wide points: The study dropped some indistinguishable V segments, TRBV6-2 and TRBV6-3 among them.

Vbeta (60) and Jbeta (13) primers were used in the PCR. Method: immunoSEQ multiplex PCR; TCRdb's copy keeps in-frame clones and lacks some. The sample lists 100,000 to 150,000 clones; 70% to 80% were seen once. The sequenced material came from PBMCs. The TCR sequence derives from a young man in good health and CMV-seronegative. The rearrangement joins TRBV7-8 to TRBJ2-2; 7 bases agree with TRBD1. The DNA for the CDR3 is TGTGCCAGCAGCTCCGGGACAGCTTACACCGGGGAGCTGTTTTTT. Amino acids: CASSSGTAYTGELFF.